The sequence of this TCR beta chain was determined in a study of blood T cells in healthy people across ages (dated by TCRdb to 2015 to 2017). Regarding the complete study: Template switching captured roughly one uniquely barcoded TCR beta cDNA molecule per two T cells in model experiments. To avoid experimental bias, donors of different ages were randomly spread across the sequencing lanes. Using deep sequencing normalized with unique cDNA molecular identifiers, the study measured how TCR beta repertoire diversity changes with age. The donors were divided into four age groups: young (average around 16 years), middle-aged (about 40), aged (roughly 66) and long-lived (around 87). The study analyzed two additional independent replicas of 1 million unique cDNA reads from the same blood draw for two donors, one aged 18 to 30 and one aged 80 or older. The paper as a whole reports these results and caveats: The long-lived group showed more naive CD4+ T cells, fewer expanded clones and increased TCR diversity than the aged group, suggesting age selection. Estimates of total diversity based on one million sequenced T cells were considered lower bounds and underestimates. As age increased, observed TCR beta diversity per million T cells dropped in a roughly linear way, and a significant reduction was already evident by age 40. Donor CMV infection status was unknown, potentially confounding age-related changes in expanded clonotypes. Since profiling was done on bulk unsorted PBMCs, naive and antigen-experienced compartments could not be conclusively compared. There was a strong correlation between observed TCR beta diversity and the percentage of naive T cells measured by flow cytometry.

The method was 5' RACE. TCRdb lists the instrument as Illumina HiSeq 2500. A second PCR of about 6 to 12 cycles was run with a J-beta primer mix and a sample-barcoded 5' primer. Each TCR beta cDNA molecule received a unique molecular identifier from a template-switch 5' adaptor carrying 12 random nucleotides. Each sample yielded at least 3 million CDR3-containing paired-end reads. All of the RNA was converted into first-strand cDNA using the Mint cDNA synthesis kit, with a TRBC-specific oligonucleotide serving as the primer. Following uracil-DNA glycosylase treatment, all cDNA underwent a first 18-cycle PCR with the universal primers M1SS and BC2_uni_R. The source study handled its data this way. For normalization, 1 million high-quality reads were randomly selected from each sample, with every read carrying a distinct molecular identifier. Reads sharing molecular identifiers were discarded rather than binned into consensus sequences. MiTCR, with a Q25 quality threshold and the strictest error-elimination algorithm, was used for CDR3 identification, clonotype clustering and error correction. Lower-bound total TCR beta diversity was estimated with a nonparametric unseen species model using Euler transformation. TCRdb reran the public reads through fastp at Q25 and MiXCR, keeping productive beta chains. Records with the same CDR3 protein are collapsed into one entry carrying the most frequent genes and DNA. These V and J calls rely on TCRdb rather than the paper's analysis. In this sample the table shows approximately 770,000 distinct CDR3 sequences, 58% of which occur a single time. The ten most abundant clones make up approximately 20% of the sample.

The donors were around 39 Caucasian individuals from Russia, aged roughly 6 to 100 years, who were systemically healthy. Around 10 milliliters of peripheral blood were collected from each donor into EDTA-treated Vacutainer tubes. Ficoll-Paque density-gradient centrifugation was used to isolate PBMCs, with at least 6.5 million obtained per sample. Total RNA, at least 6 micrograms per sample, was extracted from PBMCs with Trizol reagent. For every donor, flow cytometry on a PBMC aliquot measured the percentage of naive CD45RAhigh/CD27high T cells. The CDR3, cysteine through phenylalanine, is 12 amino acids long. The entry retains the CDR3 DNA only, 36 bases that are in frame from base 1. The germline V gene encodes CDR1 MNHEY and CDR2 SVGAGI. Unmatched junction bases come to 2, with V trimmed by 10 bases and J by 0 bases. About this clonotype itself: Its antigen is still unknown. No much larger clone exists at a distance of one base, and base qualities are not known.

The sequence joins TRBV6-5 to TRBJ1-1; TRBD1 fits 7 bases in the junction. This sequence was found in a man aged 25 to 40 in good health. Sequenced sample: blood. The CDR3 sequence is CATGTVNTEAFF. The DNA sequence is TGTGCCACCGGGACAGTGAACACTGAAGCTTTCTTT.